This T cell receptor (beta chain) is from a study of blood T cell repertoires in COVID-19. Study information: Samples taken during acute and convalescent COVID-19 were collected in the United States, Italy and Spain.

Germline V CDR1 and CDR2: ENHRY, SYGVKD. The CDR3 spans 17 residues. V shed 0 bases and J shed 7 bases, with 19 bases lying between them. Assay used: immunoSEQ multiplex PCR; TCRdb lists only in-frame clones, some missing. This table has under 300,000 clones, approximately 89% appearing once. The V gene is TRBV10-3, the J gene TRBJ2-1; tentatively, D is TRBD2 (5 bases). Sequenced material: PBMCs or T cells enriched from blood (not recorded which). The receptor was isolated from a woman aged 40 to 50 with acute COVID-19. For the CDR3, the DNA is TGTGCCATCAGTGAGTCGAAGGCAGGTCGGGGTCAGAATGAGCAGTTCTTC. This encodes CAISESKAGRGQNEQFF.